This passage covers 31 T cell receptor beta chains from one sample sequenced in a study of cytomegalovirus exposure and HLA in healthy donors (TCRdb year 2017). Libraries came from the immunoSEQ multiplex PCR assay. For the multiplex PCR, a mixture combining 60 forward primers for TCR Vbeta segments and 13 reverse primers for TCR Jbeta segments was used. In TCRdb, the immuneACCESS table is reduced to in-frame sequences with V and J assigned. These tables do not hold every clone; where another copy was compared, an unresolved V gene accounts for under half, and the others remain unexplained. The sample contains around 190,000 clones, over 70% of them found a single time. The top ten hold roughly 2.8% of the sample. Sequencing input: PBMCs. The receptor source for this set is a woman aged 30 to 39 in good health and CMV-seropositive.

This chain links TRBV19 with TRBJ1-1; weak D call: TRBD1 (6 bases). Trimming shortened V by 5 bases and J by 5 bases, and 18 bases separated the two germline ends. Germline lookup yields CDR1 LNHDA and CDR2 SQIVND (reference sequence). The CDR3 is made up of 15 amino acids. The CDR3 sequence: CASSAGPGTPTEAFF. CDR3 nucleotides: TGTGCCAGTAGTGCTGGGCCCGGGACACCAACTGAAGCTTTCTTT.

This chain joins TRBV5-1 and TRBJ2-4; maybe TRBD1 (6 bases). Germline V gene data show CDR1 as SGHRS and CDR2 as YFSETQ. Deletions cut 1 base from V and 5 bases from J, with 13 bases between. The CDR3 loop spans 15 amino acids. The CDR3 coding sequence is TGCGCCAGCAGCTTGTTCAGGGGTAGAGAAAACATTCAGTACTTC. Translating it yields CASSLFRGRENIQYF.

The rearrangement joins TRBV7-9 to TRBJ2-1; possibly TRBD2 for D (6 bases). This CDR3 contains 16 residues. V lost 5 bases, J lost 9 bases, and 23 bases lay in between. Germline V gives CDR1 SEHNR, CDR2 FQNEAQ (reference sequence). CDR3 in amino acids: CASSPSLTRLSFEQFF. The CDR3 coding sequence is TGTGCCAGCAGCCCCTCCCTGACTAGATTATCCTTTGAGCAGTTCTTC.

The chain joins TRBV19 to TRBJ1-2; tentative D call: TRBD1 (5 bases). CDR1 LNHDA and CDR2 SQIVND come from the germline V gene (reference sequence). The CDR3 totals 14 residues. The V end lost 6 bases, the J end lost 0 bases, and 11 bases lay between the germline ends. Here the CDR3 reads CASRLQAANYGYTF. The CDR3 DNA sequence: TGTGCCAGTAGATTACAGGCCGCTAACTATGGCTACACCTTC. The full variable domain, completed using reference TRBV19 and TRBJ1-2, is DGGITQSPKYLFRKEGQNVTLSCEQNLNHDAMYWYRQDPGQGLRLIYYSQIVNDFQKGDIAEGYSVSREKKESFPLTVTSAQKNPTAFYLCASRLQAANYGYTFGSGTRLTVV.

V is TRBV6-1 and J is TRBJ1-5; D unresolved. The CDR3 consists of 14 residues. The V end was cut by 3 bases, the J end by 0 bases, with 6 bases between. The germline V gene has CDR1 MNHNS and CDR2 SASEGT. The CDR3 here is CASSDRFSNQPQHF. The CDR3 nucleotides are TGTGCCAGCAGTGACAGATTTAGCAATCAGCCCCAGCATTTT.

V is TRBV15 and J is TRBJ1-4; 7 bases match TRBD1. V shed 0 bases, J shed 7 bases, and the junction held 5 bases outside the gene matches. The V gene's germline CDR1 is LNHNV and CDR2 YYDKDF (reference sequence). This CDR3 has 15 amino acids. CDR3 DNA: TGTGCCACCAGCAGAGACCGACAGGGAGGTGAAAAACTGTTTTTT. Protein: CATSRDRQGGEKLFF.

DNA for the CDR3: TGCGCCAGCAGCCGGGACAGCACTAGCACAGATACGCAGTATTTT. It specifies CASSRDSTSTDTQYF. The rearrangement links TRBV5-1 to TRBJ2-3, with 7 positions matching TRBD1. V lost 4 bases to trimming and J lost 0 bases; unmatched junction nucleotides: 5. This CDR3 is 15 amino acids long. The germline V gene has CDR1 SGHRS and CDR2 YFSETQ.

The rearrangement links TRBV10-3 to TRBJ1-1, with 7 bases matching TRBD1. This CDR3 has 15 residues. Germline trimming cut 0 bases from V and 5 bases from J; bases unmatched to any gene: 6. The germline V gene encodes CDR1 ENHRY and CDR2 SYGVKD. The CDR3 sequence: CAISESGGSGTEAFF. The CDR3 nucleotides are TGTGCCATCAGTGAGTCAGGGGGCTCGGGAACTGAAGCTTTCTTT.

The chain combines TRBV15 with TRBJ1-2; TRBD1 is a possible D gene (6 bases). The CDR3 consists of 14 residues. The V and J ends lost 0 bases and 3 bases respectively, with 8 bases between them. Germline V gives CDR1 LNHNV, CDR2 YYDKDF (reference sequence). As DNA, the CDR3 is TGTGCCACCAGCAGAGATCGGACAGACTATGGCTACACCTTC. Translating gives CATSRDRTDYGYTF.

This clone has a handful of counts. The DNA of the CDR3 is TGTGCTAGTGGTCATCAGGGGCCTCGCACAGATACGCAGTATTTT. It yields the protein CASGHQGPRTDTQYF. The genes are TRBV12-5 and TRBJ2-3; TRBD1 is a possible D gene (6 bases). CDR3 length equals 15 residues. The V end lost 5 bases, the J end lost 1 base, and 13 bases lay between the germline ends. CDR1 and CDR2 from the germline V gene are LGHNT and FRNRAP.

This clone has a single count. Written as DNA, the CDR3 is TGTGCCAGTAGACCGGGACTAGCGAATAATGAGCAGTTCTTC. Its translation is CASRPGLANNEQFF. The chain recombines TRBV19 with TRBJ2-1; 10 positions agree with TRBD2. Trimming cost V 6 bases and J 7 bases; bases outside gene matches: 6. CDR1 and CDR2 (germline): LNHDA, SQIVND (reference sequence). This CDR3 region has 14 residues.

This chain joins TRBV12-5 and TRBJ2-1, with D maybe TRBD1 (6 bases). V was cut by 7 bases and J by 6 bases, with 10 bases left in between. The germline V gene has CDR1 LGHNT and CDR2 FRNRAP. The CDR3 totals 12 residues. The CDR3 region is CASVRGVNEQFF. Here the CDR3 DNA reads TGTGCTAGTGTCAGGGGAGTCAATGAGCAGTTCTTC.

CDR3 in amino acids: CASSGRLTGVAEQYF. As DNA, the CDR3 is TGTGCCAGCAGTGGACGACTAACGGGAGTCGCCGAGCAGTACTTC. The J gene is TRBJ2-7, the V gene TRBV6-1; tentatively, D is TRBD2 (6 bases). V was trimmed by 4 bases and J by 6 bases, leaving 19 bases between them. Germline lookup yields CDR1 MNHNS and CDR2 SASEGT. CDR3 length: 15 residues.

V and J are TRBV5-4 and TRBJ2-6; D might be TRBD1 (5 bases). Germline V CDR1 and CDR2: SGHNT, YYREEE (reference sequence). CDR3 size: 15 residues. The germline V and J ends were trimmed by 0 bases and 4 bases, with 8 bases remaining between them. The CDR3 sequence: CASSLDGAGANVLTF. As DNA, the CDR3 is TGTGCCAGCAGCTTGGATGGGGCGGGGGCCAACGTCCTGACTTTC.

The genes are TRBV2 and TRBJ2-7, with D maybe TRBD2 (5 bases). The CDR3 contains 13 residues. V lost 6 bases and J 6 bases, leaving 15 bases between the germline ends. Germline V gene sequence: CDR1 SNHLY, CDR2 FYNNEI. CDR3 protein: CASRGPASSEQYF. The CDR3 DNA follows: TGTGCCAGCAGAGGGCCAGCTAGCAGCGAGCAGTACTTC.

The gene calls are TRBV6-6 and TRBJ1-2; 10 nucleotides agree with TRBD1. CDR3 length equals 12 residues. J gave up 5 bases and V 6 bases, and 0 bases lay outside the gene matches. The V gene's germline CDR1 is MNHNY and CDR2 SVGAGI (reference sequence). Here the CDR3 DNA reads TGTGCCAGCAGGGGACAGGGGTATGGCTACACCTTC. Its protein product is CASRGQGYGYTF.

The chain links TRBV28 to TRBJ2-7; weak D call: TRBD1 (6 bases). This CDR3 spans 13 amino acids. Trimming removed 2 bases at V and 4 bases at J, with 9 bases between. Germline assignment: CDR1 MDHEN and CDR2 SYDVKM. For the CDR3, the DNA is TGTGCCAGCAGTTTAACAGGGTTATACGAGCAGTACTTC. Protein sequence: CASSLTGLYEQYF. The full variable domain, rest sourced from reference TRBV28 and TRBJ2-7, is DVKVTQSSRYLVKRTGEKVFLECVQDMDHENMFWYRQDPGLGLRLIYFSYDVKMKEKGDIPEGYSVSREKKERFSLILESASTNQTSMYLCASSLTGLYEQYFGPGTRLTVT.

Only one count was recorded for this clone. The chain uses TRBV28 and TRBJ2-7; 7 bases match TRBD2. The CDR3 length is 14 residues. The V segment lost 3 bases and the J segment 7 bases; nucleotides outside the gene matches: 9. Looked up from germline, CDR1 is MDHEN and CDR2 is SYDVKM. Written as DNA, the CDR3 is TGTGCCAGCAGTTTCGGGGGAGGGACGGGAGAGCAGTACTTC. Translation: CASSFGGGTGEQYF. Full variable domain (remainder filled in from reference TRBV28 and TRBJ2-7): DVKVTQSSRYLVKRTGEKVFLECVQDMDHENMFWYRQDPGLGLRLIYFSYDVKMKEKGDIPEGYSVSREKKERFSLILESASTNQTSMYLCASSFGGGTGEQYFGPGTRLTVT.

The rearrangement joins TRBV4-1 to TRBJ2-3, with 10 bases identical to TRBD2. Trimming at V came to 2 bases and at J to 3 bases, leaving 5 bases not matched to a gene. The length of the CDR3 is 16 residues. Looked up from germline, CDR1 is MGHRA and CDR2 is YSYEKL. The CDR3 DNA sequence: TGCGCCAGCAGCCAATTTCTAGCGGGAGCTACAGATACGCAGTATTTT. This translates into CASSQFLAGATDTQYF.

The chain is built from TRBV28 and TRBJ2-1; 11 nucleotides agree with TRBD2. V shed 3 bases and J 7 bases; nucleotides not matched to a gene: 14. This CDR3 is built from 18 residues. Germline V gene lookup returns CDR1 MDHEN and CDR2 SYDVKM. The DNA for the CDR3 is TGTGCCAGCAGTTTTGCTAGCGGGAGGTTTGAAAGGGAGAATGAGCAGTTCTTC. Its translation: CASSFASGRFERENEQFF.

J is TRBJ2-7 and V is TRBV10-1; TRBD1 might be the D (5 bases). V was shortened by 4 bases and J by 3 bases, with 13 bases between the two germline ends. Germline V CDR1 and CDR2: WNHNN, SYGVQD (reference sequence). This CDR3 spans 14 amino acids. CDR3 DNA sequence: TGCGCCAGCAGTGGGAGTTGGGGCGGCTACGAGCAGTACTTC. Translation gives CASSGSWGGYEQYF.

This clone was seen a few times. The chain has TRBV28 and TRBJ2-5, with D perhaps TRBD1 (5 bases). Germline V CDR1 and CDR2: MDHEN, SYDVKM. CDR3 length equals 12 residues. V was shortened by 10 bases and J by 2 bases, with 11 bases between the two germline ends. CDR3: CATLGQQETQYF. CDR3 DNA sequence: TGTGCCACCCTGGGGCAACAAGAGACCCAGTACTTC.

The chain is built from TRBV19 and TRBJ2-3; the D gene is possibly TRBD2 (5 bases). Germline V gene data show CDR1 as LNHDA and CDR2 as SQIVND (reference sequence). V lost 7 bases to trimming and J lost 0 bases, with 14 bases between them. The CDR3 covers 15 residues. CDR3 sequence (DNA): TGTGCCAGTATGATGGCGGGCAGAAGCACAGATACGCAGTATTTT. Its protein product is CASMMAGRSTDTQYF.

The chain couples TRBV5-1 to TRBJ2-3; 8 bases agree with TRBD2. The length of the CDR3 is 14 residues. CDR1 SGHRS and CDR2 YFSETQ come from the germline V gene. The trim removed 6 bases at V and 2 bases at J, leaving 5 bases unmatched. CDR3 bases: TGCGCCAGCACTCGGGGGGGATACACAGATACGCAGTATTTT. It is translated as CASTRGGYTDTQYF.

Note on this clone: In the same sample, other DNA sequences code for this CDR3. This chain joins TRBV19 and TRBJ2-7; the match to TRBD2 covers 10 bases. Germline-derived CDR1 and CDR2 are LNHDA and SQIVND (reference sequence). With V trimmed by 4 bases and J by 3 bases, 3 bases remained unmatched. This CDR3 spans 14 amino acids. Written as DNA, the CDR3 is TGTGCCAGTAGTACGTCTAGCGGGAGCTACGAGCAGTACTTC. As protein: CASSTSSGSYEQYF. Full variable domain (remainder filled in from reference TRBV19 and TRBJ2-7): DGGITQSPKYLFRKEGQNVTLSCEQNLNHDAMYWYRQDPGQGLRLIYYSQIVNDFQKGDIAEGYSVSREKKESFPLTVTSAQKNPTAFYLCASSTSSGSYEQYFGPGTRLTVT.

The chain is built from TRBV27 and TRBJ1-5; maybe TRBD1 (5 bases). There are 16 residues in the CDR3. Trimming stripped 8 bases from V and 2 bases from J, with 19 bases between. CDR1 and CDR2 (germline): MNHEY, SMNVEV (reference sequence). The CDR3 nucleotides read TGTGCCAGCCGGCAAATAAGGGGTACAGGCAATCAGCCCCAGCATTTT. Its protein product is CASRQIRGTGNQPQHF.

This clone occurred once. The CDR3 DNA is TGCGCCAGCAGCTTGGCGACTAGCGGCACAGATACGCAGTATTTT. This sequence encodes CASSLATSGTDTQYF. The rearrangement links TRBV5-1 to TRBJ2-3, with 8 bases fitting TRBD2. The CDR3 has 15 residues. Trimming at V came to 0 bases and at J to 1 base, leaving 1 base not matched to a gene. Germline CDR1 reads SGHRS; CDR2 reads YFSETQ.

The chain links TRBV6-1 to TRBJ1-5; D gene ambiguous. This CDR3 spans 13 amino acids. The V gene's germline CDR1 is MNHNS and CDR2 SASEGT. V dropped 7 bases and J dropped 4 bases, with 11 bases sitting between them. CDR3 DNA sequence: TGTGCCAGCACTAAGTTCGAAAATCAGCCCCAGCATTTT. Its protein product is CASTKFENQPQHF.

This clone was counted between two and nine times. The chain employs TRBV5-5 and TRBJ2-5; 7 bases map to TRBD1. Germline CDR1 and CDR2: SGHKS and YYEKEE (reference sequence). The CDR3 is made up of 14 amino acids. V gave up 3 bases and J gave up 5 bases; unmatched junction bases: 7. CDR3 sequence (DNA): TGTGCCAGCAGCTGGCAAGGGGGCGAGGAGACCCAGTACTTC. Translating it yields CASSWQGGEETQYF. Complete variable domain (other parts from reference TRBV5-5 and TRBJ2-5): DAGVTQSPTHLIKTRGQQVTLRCSPISGHKSVSWYQQVLGQGPQFIFQYYEKEERGRGNFPDRFSARQFPNYSSELNVNALLLGDSALYLCASSWQGGEETQYFGPGTRLLVL.

This clone was detected only once. For the CDR3, the DNA is TGCAGTGCTACTACAGGGCCCCGCTACACCTTC. Amino acids: CSATTGPRYTF. The V gene is TRBV20-1, the J gene TRBJ1-2, with TRBD1 as a possible D gene (6 bases). Trimming stripped 4 bases from V and 9 bases from J, with 12 bases between. CDR1 DFQATT and CDR2 SNEGSKA come from the germline V gene (reference sequence). This CDR3 contains 11 residues.

The chain links TRBV21-1 to TRBJ1-1. TRBV21-1 constitutes a pseudogene. This CDR3 has 13 residues. Here the CDR3 DNA reads TGTGCCAGCAGAACGTCGGGGGGCACTGAAGCTTTCTTT. Amino acid sequence: CASRTSGGTEAFF.